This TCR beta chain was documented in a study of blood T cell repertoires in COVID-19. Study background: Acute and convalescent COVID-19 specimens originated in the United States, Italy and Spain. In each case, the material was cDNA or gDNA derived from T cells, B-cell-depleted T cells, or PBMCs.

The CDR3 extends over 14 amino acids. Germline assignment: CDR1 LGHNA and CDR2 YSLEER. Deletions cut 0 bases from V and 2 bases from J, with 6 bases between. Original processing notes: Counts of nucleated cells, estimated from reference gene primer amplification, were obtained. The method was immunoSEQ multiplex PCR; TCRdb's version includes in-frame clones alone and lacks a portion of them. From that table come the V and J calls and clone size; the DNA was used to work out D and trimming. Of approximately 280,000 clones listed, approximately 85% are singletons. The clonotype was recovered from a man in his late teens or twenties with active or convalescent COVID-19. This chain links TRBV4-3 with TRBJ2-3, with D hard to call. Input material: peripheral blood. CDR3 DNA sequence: TGCGCCAGCAGCCAAGAGCGGAACACAGATACGCAGTATTTT. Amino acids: CASSQERNTDTQYF.